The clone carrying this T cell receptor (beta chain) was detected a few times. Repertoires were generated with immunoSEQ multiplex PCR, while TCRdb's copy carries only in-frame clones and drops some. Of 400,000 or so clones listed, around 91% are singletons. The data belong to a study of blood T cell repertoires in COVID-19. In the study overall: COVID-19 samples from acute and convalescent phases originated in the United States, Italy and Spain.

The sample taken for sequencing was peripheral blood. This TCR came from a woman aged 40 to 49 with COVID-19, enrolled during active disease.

The CDR3 here is CASSRTRGLQETQYF. CDR3 sequence (DNA): TGTGCCAGCAGTAGAACTAGGGGGCTCCAAGAGACCCAGTACTTC. The rearrangement links TRBV6-2 or TRBV6-3 to TRBJ2-5; 7 positions agree with TRBD1. J was trimmed by 1 base and V by 5 bases; bases with no gene match: 7. The CDR3 is 15 amino acids. Per the germline V gene, CDR1 is MNHEY and CDR2 is SVGEGT.